These 32 T cell receptor beta chains were sequenced from one sample in a study of cytomegalovirus exposure and HLA in healthy donors. The PCR made use of 60 Vbeta and 13 Jbeta primers. Using immunoSEQ multiplex PCR, the repertoire was profiled, and TCRdb retains in-frame clones only, with some absent. Counted here are about 110,000 clones, 82% occurring once; the ten biggest clones make up roughly 2.5%. The sequencing sample was made of PBMCs. The receptors shown here come from a man aged 25-45 years in good health and CMV-seropositive.

This sequence joins TRBV5-1 and TRBJ1-1; 8 bases are a match to TRBD1. CDR1 is SGHRS and CDR2 is YFSETQ in the germline V gene. V shed 4 bases and J 5 bases; nucleotides not matched to a gene: 7. The CDR3 extends over 14 amino acids. This CDR3 reads CASSKGQGVTEAFF. CDR3 nucleotides: TGCGCCAGCAGCAAAGGACAGGGAGTAACTGAAGCTTTCTTT.

This clone was detected only once. The CDR3 spells CASSVGQGVNTEAFF. CDR3 bases: TGTGCCAGCAGCGTGGGACAGGGGGTGAACACTGAAGCTTTCTTT. This chain links TRBV9 with TRBJ1-1, with TRBD1 identical over 11 bases. This CDR3 has 15 amino acids. The trim removed 2 bases at V and 0 bases at J, leaving 0 bases unmatched. Germline-derived CDR1 and CDR2 are SGDLS and YYNGEE.

The chain has TRBV11-2 and TRBJ1-1; 9 bases agree with TRBD1. The trim removed 3 bases at V and 6 bases at J, leaving 8 bases unmatched. This CDR3 comprises 15 residues. Germline CDR1 is SGHAT and CDR2 is FQNNGV. The CDR3 reads CASSLDRGGLSEAFF. In nucleotides, the CDR3 is TGTGCCAGCAGCTTGGACAGGGGAGGTTTGTCTGAAGCTTTCTTT.

CDR3 in DNA: TGTGCCAGCAGCATTCGCGGCGGGGGCTTCTACAATGAGCAGTTCTTC. It specifies CASSIRGGGFYNEQFF. This chain connects TRBV7-3 to TRBJ2-1; a possible D gene is TRBD2 (7 bases). Germline V gene lookup returns CDR1 SGHTA and CDR2 FQGTGA. V was shortened by 5 bases and J by 3 bases, with 17 bases between the two germline ends. The CDR3 runs to 16 residues.

V usage is TRBV19 and J usage is TRBJ1-1; 9 bases map to TRBD1. Trimming removed 0 bases from V and 5 bases from J; junction bases left unmatched: 4. CDR3 length: 15 residues. Germline CDR1 and CDR2: LNHDA and SQIVND (reference sequence). The CDR3 reads CASSIEGTGRTEAFF. In nucleotides, the CDR3 is TGTGCCAGTAGTATAGAGGGGACAGGGAGAACTGAAGCTTTCTTT.

V usage is TRBV6-5 and J usage is TRBJ2-7, with D perhaps matching TRBD1 (6 bases). This CDR3 has 14 residues. The V gene's germline CDR1 is MNHEY and CDR2 SVGAGI. The germline V and J ends were trimmed by 5 bases and 0 bases, with 11 bases remaining between them. The CDR3 loop is CASSKRQVSYEQYF. DNA of the CDR3: TGTGCCAGCAGTAAGCGACAGGTCTCCTACGAGCAGTACTTC.

The gene calls are TRBV10-3 and TRBJ1-1, with no clear D. Germline values: CDR1 ENHRY, CDR2 SYGVKD. The CDR3 has 14 amino acids. V lost 10 bases and J 2 bases, leaving 17 bases between the germline ends. The CDR3: CATFDGSRNTEAFF. The CDR3, as DNA: TGTGCCACCTTCGATGGGAGCCGAAACACTGAAGCTTTCTTT.

CDR3 loop: CAISVGGESNQPQHF. The CDR3 nucleotides read TGTGCCATCAGTGTTGGAGGGGAAAGCAATCAGCCCCAGCATTTT. The chain carries TRBV10-3 and TRBJ1-5; D might be TRBD1 (5 bases). Trimming removed 4 bases from V and 1 base from J, with 11 bases in between. This CDR3 comprises 15 residues. Germline V lookup: CDR1 ENHRY, CDR2 SYGVKD.

The V call is TRBV7-9, the J call TRBJ2-2; 9 bases match TRBD1. The CDR3 has 15 amino acids. Germline V gives CDR1 SEHNR, CDR2 FQNEAQ (reference sequence). V lost 11 bases to trimming and J lost 5 bases; unmatched junction nucleotides: 12. DNA of the CDR3: TGTGCCTACCACCCCGGACAGGGGAGAACCGGGGAGCTGTTTTTT. Amino acid sequence: CAYHPGQGRTGELFF.

The rearrangement uses TRBV19 and TRBJ1-1; D remains ambiguous. This CDR3 spans 13 amino acids. The germline V and J ends were trimmed by 1 base and 2 bases, with 5 bases remaining between them. CDR1 and CDR2 (germline): LNHDA, SQIVND (reference sequence). The CDR3 sequence is CASSIVSNTEAFF. The CDR3 DNA sequence: TGTGCCAGTAGTATAGTATCCAACACTGAAGCTTTCTTT.

The rearrangement links TRBV30 to TRBJ1-5; weak D call: TRBD1 (5 bases). Germline V CDR1 and CDR2: GTSNPN, SVGIG (reference sequence). The CDR3 has 14 amino acids. With 2 bases removed from V and 2 bases from J, the gap between germline ends came to 10 bases. CDR3 residues: CAWSQGQGNQPQHF. In DNA, the CDR3 is TGTGCCTGGAGTCAGGGTCAGGGCAATCAGCCCCAGCATTTT.

The chain employs TRBV5-4 and TRBJ1-1; the match to TRBD1 covers 11 bases. CDR1 is SGHNT and CDR2 is YYREEE in the germline V gene (reference sequence). This CDR3 has 17 amino acids. Germline trimming cut 4 bases from V and 4 bases from J; bases unmatched to any gene: 12. The DNA for the CDR3 is TGTGCCAGCAGCCTATCTAGTGGACAGGGGGCGGCCACTGAAGCTTTCTTT. Protein: CASSLSSGQGAATEAFF. Full variable domain (outside the CDR3, taken from reference TRBV5-4 and TRBJ1-1): ETGVTQSPTHLIKTRGQQVTLRCSSQSGHNTVSWYQQALGQGPQFIFQYYREEENGRGNFPPRFSGLQFPNYSSELNVNALELDDSALYLCASSLSSGQGAATEAFFGQGTRLTVV.

V usage is TRBV29-1 and J usage is TRBJ2-2; 9 nucleotides align to TRBD1. Germline V gene lookup returns CDR1 SQVTM and CDR2 ANQGSEA. This CDR3 is 13 amino acids long. Trimming removed 6 bases from V and 1 base from J; junction bases left unmatched: 0. The CDR3 sequence: CSVGQGNTGELFF. CDR3 in DNA: TGCAGCGTGGGACAGGGGAACACCGGGGAGCTGTTTTTT.

The CDR3 DNA reads TGCGCCAGCAGCTTAACAGGGAAAACCTACAATGAGCAGTTCTTC. This gives the protein CASSLTGKTYNEQFF. The chain couples TRBV5-1 to TRBJ2-1, with a weak D call TRBD1 (6 bases). Germline V lookup: CDR1 SGHRS, CDR2 YFSETQ. V was trimmed by 2 bases and J by 2 bases, leaving 11 bases between them. The CDR3 is made up of 15 amino acids.

This chain connects TRBV7-6 to TRBJ1-3; D perhaps matches TRBD1 (5 bases). V was clipped by 2 bases and J by 6 bases, with 11 bases between them. Germline CDR1 reads SGHVS; CDR2 reads FNYEAQ. The CDR3 spans 14 residues. The chain's CDR3 is CASSLRQGENTIYF. As DNA, the CDR3 is TGTGCCAGCAGCTTAAGGCAGGGTGAAAACACCATATATTTT.

This rearrangement joins TRBV5-1 to TRBJ1-1, with TRBD1 identical over 12 bases. Germline V CDR1 and CDR2: SGHRS, YFSETQ. This CDR3 spans 16 amino acids. Trimming took 4 bases from V and 3 from J; bases not matched to a gene: 7. The chain's CDR3 is CASSTGTGGSDTEAFF. The CDR3 DNA is TGCGCCAGCAGCACGGGGACAGGGGGCAGTGACACTGAAGCTTTCTTT.

V usage is TRBV18 and J usage is TRBJ1-5; possible D gene TRBD1, 5 bases. Deletions cut 8 bases from V and 9 bases from J, with 26 bases between. The CDR3 runs 16 residues. Germline loops: CDR1 KGHSH, CDR2 LQKENI. CDR3 residues: CASPSHSRDYMPPQHF. CDR3 DNA sequence: TGTGCCAGCCCGTCCCACTCCAGGGATTACATGCCGCCCCAGCATTTT.

The chain combines TRBV6-1 with TRBJ2-7, with 9 positions matching TRBD2. This CDR3 comprises 16 residues. Trimming took 4 bases from V and 2 from J; bases not matched to a gene: 9. Germline V gene sequence: CDR1 MNHNS, CDR2 SASEGT. CDR3 in DNA: TGTGCCAGCAGTGGTTTTAGCGGGAGCGCTGCCTACGAGCAGTACTTC. Its protein product is CASSGFSGSAAYEQYF.

V and J are TRBV19 and TRBJ2-3, with 9 bases that match TRBD2. The V gene end was trimmed by 3 bases and the J gene end by 2 bases; junction bases not matched to a gene: 12. Germline values: CDR1 LNHDA, CDR2 SQIVND (reference sequence). The length of the CDR3 is 18 residues. The CDR3 DNA reads TGTGCCAGTAGTATGGTGGGCGGGGGGGCCGACCACACAGATACGCAGTATTTT. It yields the protein CASSMVGGGADHTDTQYF.

This clone has a handful of counts. V usage is TRBV2 and J usage is TRBJ1-1, with 8 bases identical to TRBD1. Per the germline V gene, CDR1 is SNHLY and CDR2 is FYNNEI. V shed 6 bases, J shed 5 bases, and the junction held 11 bases outside the gene matches. The CDR3 spans 15 residues. In DNA, the CDR3 is TGTGCCAGCAGACCGGGACAGGCTTTTAGAACTGAAGCTTTCTTT. As protein: CASRPGQAFRTEAFF.

V is TRBV7-9 and J is TRBJ2-2, with D tentatively TRBD2 (6 bases). The V gene lost 2 bases and the J gene lost 0 bases, with 16 bases spanning the gap. This CDR3 is built from 18 residues. Germline V gene sequence: CDR1 SEHNR, CDR2 FQNEAQ (reference sequence). CDR3 region: CASSLTTASVSNTGELFF. CDR3 sequence (DNA): TGTGCCAGCAGCTTAACTACTGCTAGCGTGTCGAACACCGGGGAGCTGTTTTTT.

This clone was found once. The rearrangement links TRBV5-1 to TRBJ1-2; TRBD1 is a possible D gene (6 bases). V was pared by 2 bases and J by 0 bases, with 20 bases between. The CDR3 is made up of 18 amino acids. CDR1 and CDR2 from the germline V gene are SGHRS and YFSETQ. In DNA form, the CDR3 reads TGCGCCAGCAGCTTTGGGATTGTCGACAGGCTGGCTAACTATGGCTACACCTTC. Amino acid sequence: CASSFGIVDRLANYGYTF.

The chain uses TRBV27 and TRBJ2-1; the match to TRBD1 covers 8 bases. The CDR3 covers 15 residues. From germline, CDR1 is MNHEY and CDR2 SMNVEV (reference sequence). V gave up 3 bases and J gave up 2 bases; unmatched junction bases: 3. The CDR3 sequence is CASSFRTGTYNEQFF. In nucleotides, the CDR3 is TGTGCCAGCAGTTTTCGGACAGGGACCTACAATGAGCAGTTCTTC.

This clone has more than one count but fewer than ten. A junction end diverges from the germline sequence, so it may reflect a read error. The chain recombines TRBV6-4 with TRBJ2-3, with TRBD2 matching over 9 bases. The CDR3 loop spans 15 amino acids. Germline lookup yields CDR1 MRHNA and CDR2 SNTAGT. The CDR3 here is CASSDSAGGTDMQYF. The CDR3 coding sequence is TGTGCCAGCAGTGACTCAGCGGGGGGCACAGATATGCAGTATTTT.

V and J are TRBV5-5 and TRBJ1-2, with TRBD1 as a possible D gene (6 bases). The CDR3 contains 15 residues. V was trimmed by 1 base and J by 1 base, leaving 11 bases between them. Germline V gene lookup returns CDR1 SGHKS and CDR2 YYEKEE (reference sequence). This CDR3 reads CASSLTGQRNYGYTF. In DNA, the CDR3 is TGTGCCAGCAGCTTGACAGGACAGCGTAACTATGGCTACACCTTC.

J is TRBJ1-4 and V is TRBV12-2; the table assigns TRBD1, which was not confirmed against the DNA. TRBV12-2 is an annotated pseudogene. There are 16 residues in the CDR3. The CDR3 protein is CASRRNRDRGFEKLFF. The CDR3 coding sequence is TGTGCAAGTCGTCGCAACCGGGACAGGGGTTTCGAAAAACTGTTTTTT.

CDR3 loop: CASSLGQGIYGYTF. The CDR3 DNA follows: TGTGCCAGCAGCCTGGGACAGGGGATCTATGGCTACACCTTC. This chain uses TRBV7-9 with TRBJ1-2; 10 bases align to TRBD1. The germline V gene encodes CDR1 SEHNR and CDR2 FQNEAQ (reference sequence). V lost 5 bases, J lost 4 bases, and 4 bases stayed unmatched. This CDR3 region has 14 residues.

V and J are TRBV6-5 and TRBJ2-2; 13 bases map to TRBD2. This CDR3 spans 16 amino acids. J was trimmed by 3 bases and V by 4 bases; bases with no gene match: 2. Germline CDR1 is MNHEY and CDR2 is SVGAGI. CDR3 nucleotides: TGTGCCAGCAGTTTACTAGCGGGGGGGGACACCGGGGAGCTGTTTTTT. It yields the protein CASSLLAGGDTGELFF.

This clone was seen a handful of times. The chain carries TRBV29-1 and TRBJ1-2, with 7 bases fitting TRBD1. Trimming cost V 7 bases and J 5 bases; bases outside gene matches: 4. CDR3 length: 11 residues. Germline CDR1 reads SQVTM; CDR2 reads ANQGSEA. CDR3 region: CSADRDYGYTF. The CDR3 DNA reads as TGCAGCGCCGACAGGGATTATGGCTACACCTTC. Variable domain in full (rest from reference TRBV29-1 and TRBJ1-2): SAVISQKPSRDICQRGTSLTIQCQVDSQVTMMFWYRQQPGQSLTLIATANQGSEATYESGFVIDKFPISRPNLTFSTLTVSNMSPEDSSIYLCSADRDYGYTFGSGTRLTVV.

The chain employs TRBV11-2 and TRBJ2-5, with a tentative D call TRBD2 (5 bases). Germline V gene sequence: CDR1 SGHAT, CDR2 FQNNGV. The CDR3 is 14 residues long. Trimming cost V 0 bases and J 5 bases, with 10 bases left between them. The CDR3 nucleotides read TGTGCCAGCAGCTTAGAGCCCTCGGGGGAGACCCAGTACTTC. Amino acids: CASSLEPSGETQYF.

The chain combines TRBV6-5 with TRBJ2-1; the D is unclear. V was trimmed by 7 bases and J by 2 bases, leaving 12 bases between them. Per the germline V gene, CDR1 is MNHEY and CDR2 is SVGAGI. CDR3 size: 14 residues. The CDR3 sequence is CASTSYLTYNEQFF. In DNA, the CDR3 is TGTGCCAGCACTTCCTACCTGACCTACAATGAGCAGTTCTTC.

The chain employs TRBV19 and TRBJ1-5, with 8 bases aligning to TRBD1. Trimming cost V 6 bases and J 0 bases; bases outside gene matches: 4. Germline assignment: CDR1 LNHDA and CDR2 SQIVND (reference sequence). The CDR3 runs to 15 residues. DNA for the CDR3: TGTGCCAGTAGGACAGGGGTTAGTAGCAATCAGCCCCAGCATTTT. It is translated as CASRTGVSSNQPQHF.